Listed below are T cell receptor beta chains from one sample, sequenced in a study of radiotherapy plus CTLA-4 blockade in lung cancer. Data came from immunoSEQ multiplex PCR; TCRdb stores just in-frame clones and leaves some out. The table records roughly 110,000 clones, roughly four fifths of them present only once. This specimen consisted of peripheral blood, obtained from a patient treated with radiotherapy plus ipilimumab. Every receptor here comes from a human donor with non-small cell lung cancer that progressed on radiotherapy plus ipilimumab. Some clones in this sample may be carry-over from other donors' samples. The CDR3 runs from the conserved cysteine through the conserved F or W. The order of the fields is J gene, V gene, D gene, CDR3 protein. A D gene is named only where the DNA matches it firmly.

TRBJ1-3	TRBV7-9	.	CASSLGENTIYF
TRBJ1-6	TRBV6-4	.	CASRGAGCHF
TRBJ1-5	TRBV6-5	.	CASRRGPYSNQPQHF
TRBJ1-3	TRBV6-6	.	CASNPRTVSGNTIYF
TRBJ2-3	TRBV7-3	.	CASSLAGLRDTQYF
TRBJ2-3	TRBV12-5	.	CASALGDPTDTQYF
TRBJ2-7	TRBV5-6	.	CASSLYRDNEQYF
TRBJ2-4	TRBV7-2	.	CASSPYPLHGAENIQYF
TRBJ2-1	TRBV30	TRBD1	CAWRGQGTNPSSYNEQFF
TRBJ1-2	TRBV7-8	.	CASSLESRGLYGYTF